The 14 T cell receptor beta chains below come from one sample, sequenced in a study of cytomegalovirus exposure and HLA in healthy donors. PCR employed 60 Vbeta and 13 Jbeta primers. Method: immunoSEQ multiplex PCR; TCRdb's copy keeps in-frame clones and lacks some. This table has 89,000 or so clones, about 83% appearing once. What was sequenced was PBMCs. The receptors originated from a woman aged 18 to 35 in good health and CMV-seropositive.

The chain combines TRBV20-1 with TRBJ2-3; D uncertain. V was pared by 6 bases and J by 6 bases, with 10 bases between. Germline lookup yields CDR1 DFQATT and CDR2 SNEGSKA (reference sequence). The CDR3 loop spans 11 amino acids. The CDR3: CSARIGDTQYF. DNA for the CDR3: TGCAGTGCGAGGATTGGGGATACGCAGTATTTT.

This clone was observed a few times. The J gene is TRBJ1-1, the V gene TRBV6-1; D unclear. Germline V CDR1 and CDR2: MNHNS, SASEGT. Trimming cost V 7 bases and J 0 bases, with 9 bases left between them. The length of the CDR3 is 13 residues. The CDR3 sequence is CASTQRMNTEAFF. In DNA form, the CDR3 reads TGTGCCAGCACCCAGAGGATGAACACTGAAGCTTTCTTT.

The chain couples TRBV30 to TRBJ2-7; 9 nucleotides match TRBD2. The J segment lost 3 bases and the V segment lost 5 bases, leaving 8 bases of the junction unmatched. There are 14 residues in the CDR3. Germline-derived CDR1 and CDR2 are GTSNPN and SVGIG (reference sequence). The CDR3 protein is CAWGSGSFGYEQYF. The CDR3 nucleotides are TGTGCCTGGGGTAGCGGGAGTTTTGGCTACGAGCAGTACTTC.

The J gene is TRBJ2-2, the V gene TRBV13; 8 bases align to TRBD2. In germline, CDR1 is PRHDT, CDR2 FYEKMQ (reference sequence). V was pared by 4 bases and J by 2 bases, with 9 bases of the junction left unmatched. The CDR3 runs to 17 residues. The CDR3 protein is CASSYKTSGSNTGELFF. DNA of the CDR3: TGTGCCAGCAGCTATAAGACCAGCGGGAGTAACACCGGGGAGCTGTTTTTT.

V is TRBV2 and J is TRBJ2-7, with a possible D match to TRBD1 (6 bases). The CDR3 loop spans 14 amino acids. V was clipped by 7 bases and J by 3 bases, with 16 bases between them. Germline CDR1 and CDR2: SNHLY and FYNNEI. The CDR3 protein is CASMPGRGFYEQYF. CDR3 nucleotides: TGTGCCAGCATGCCCGGCAGGGGCTTCTACGAGCAGTACTTC.

The chain has TRBV7-9 and TRBJ2-3, with 7 bases matching TRBD1. Losses at the gene ends were 3 bases for V and 1 base for J; bases not matched to a gene: 10. Per the germline V gene, CDR1 is SEHNR and CDR2 is FQNEAQ (reference sequence). This CDR3 comprises 17 residues. The CDR3 protein is CASSFPQAGTGTDTQYF. The CDR3 region has the DNA TGTGCCAGCAGCTTCCCCCAGGCCGGGACAGGCACAGATACGCAGTATTTT. Filled out from reference TRBV7-9 and TRBJ2-3, the complete variable domain reads DTGVSQNPRHKITKRGQNVTFRCDPISEHNRLYWYRQTLGQGPEFLTYFQNEAQLEKSRLLSDRFSAERPKGSFSTLEIQRTEQGDSAMYLCASSFPQAGTGTDTQYFGPGTRLTVL.

The rearrangement joins TRBV4-2 to TRBJ2-2; TRBD2 matches 12 bases. The CDR3 is 16 amino acids. The germline V gene has CDR1 LGHNA and CDR2 YNFKEQ. V lost 2 bases to trimming and J lost 7 bases; unmatched junction nucleotides: 5. This CDR3 reads CASSQRTSGTVGELFF. For the CDR3, the DNA is TGTGCCAGCAGCCAACGGACTAGCGGGACGGTCGGGGAGCTGTTTTTT.

The CDR3 spells CASSQDQNRAAFF. In nucleotides, the CDR3 is TGTGCCAGCAGCCAAGATCAGAACAGGGCAGCTTTCTTT. The chain couples TRBV14 to TRBJ1-1; D might be TRBD1 (6 bases). The CDR3 is made up of 13 amino acids. Germline assignment: CDR1 SGHDN and CDR2 FVKESK. The germline V and J ends were trimmed by 0 bases and 10 bases, with 12 bases remaining between them. Combining the CDR3 with reference TRBV14 and TRBJ1-1 gives the whole variable domain EAGVTQFPSHSVIEKGQTVTLRCDPISGHDNLYWYRRVMGKEIKFLLHFVKESKQDESGMPNNRFLAERTGGTYSTLKVQPAELEDSGVYFCASSQDQNRAAFFGQGTRLTVV.

This chain joins TRBV5-6 and TRBJ2-7, with 7 bases aligning to TRBD2. CDR3 length equals 15 residues. CDR1 SGHDT and CDR2 YYEEEE come from the germline V gene. With V trimmed by 0 bases and J by 4 bases, 7 bases remained unmatched. The CDR3 DNA is TGTGCCAGCAGCTTGGTAGGGGAGGGCCCTTACGAGCAGTACTTC. It is translated as CASSLVGEGPYEQYF. Together with reference TRBV5-6 and TRBJ2-7, the CDR3 gives the full variable domain: DAGVTQSPTHLIKTRGQQVTLRCSPKSGHDTVSWYQQALGQGPQFIFQYYEEEERQRGNFPDRFSGHQFPNYSSELNVNALLLGDSALYLCASSLVGEGPYEQYFGPGTRLTVT.

This rearrangement joins TRBV6-1 to TRBJ1-1; D is uncertain. The V gene's germline CDR1 is MNHNS and CDR2 SASEGT. The CDR3 is 13 amino acids. Trimming removed 2 bases at V and 8 bases at J, with 12 bases between. The CDR3: CASSEREWAEAFF. The CDR3 coding sequence is TGTGCCAGCAGTGAAAGGGAGTGGGCGGAAGCTTTCTTT.

The rearrangement joins TRBV5-4 to TRBJ1-1; a weak D match, TRBD1 (5 bases). The CDR3 totals 12 residues. V was shortened by 0 bases and J by 10 bases, with 10 bases between the two germline ends. Germline V CDR1 and CDR2: SGHNT, YYREEE (reference sequence). As DNA, the CDR3 is TGTGCCAGCAGCTTGGCCGGGGGTAGAGCTTTCTTT. Residues: CASSLAGGRAFF. The whole variable domain, remainder taken from reference TRBV5-4 and TRBJ1-1, is ETGVTQSPTHLIKTRGQQVTLRCSSQSGHNTVSWYQQALGQGPQFIFQYYREEENGRGNFPPRFSGLQFPNYSSELNVNALELDDSALYLCASSLAGGRAFFGQGTRLTVV.

V and J are TRBV15 and TRBJ1-3; 9 bases match TRBD1. V trimming: 0 bases; J trimming: 4 bases; junction bases outside the gene matches: 10. The CDR3 totals 18 residues. The germline V gene encodes CDR1 LNHNV and CDR2 YYDKDF (reference sequence). DNA for the CDR3: TGTGCCACCAGCAGAGATCGTGGGGGACAGGGTGGCGGAAACACCATATATTTT. This encodes CATSRDRGGQGGGNTIYF.

The chain combines TRBV27 with TRBJ1-2, with TRBD1 matching 10 bases. Germline assignment: CDR1 MNHEY and CDR2 SMNVEV (reference sequence). Germline trimming cut 6 bases from V and 0 bases from J; bases unmatched to any gene: 4. The CDR3 extends over 15 amino acids. CDR3 in amino acids: CASSWTGGANYGYTF. CDR3 bases: TGTGCCAGCAGCTGGACAGGGGGGGCTAACTATGGCTACACCTTC.

V gene TRBV5-1 combines with J gene TRBJ2-1; a weak D match, TRBD1 (6 bases). The CDR3 has 14 residues. The germline V gene has CDR1 SGHRS and CDR2 YFSETQ. Between the trimmed V and J ends, which lost 4 bases and 5 bases, there was a span of 13 bases. In DNA, the CDR3 is TGCGCCAGCAGCCTAACACAGGGTAACAATGAGCAGTTCTTC. This codes for CASSLTQGNNEQFF. Using reference TRBV5-1 and TRBJ2-1 for the parts outside the CDR3, the full variable domain is KAGVTQTPRYLIKTRGQQVTLSCSPISGHRSVSWYQQTPGQGLQFLFEYFSETQRNKGNFPGRFSGRQFSNSRSEMNVSTLELGDSALYLCASSLTQGNNEQFFGPGTRLTVL.